The clone carrying this TCR beta chain was counted a few times. The antigen remains unidentified. Libraries were prepared by immunoSEQ multiplex PCR; TCRdb keeps only in-frame clonotypes and omits some of them. This sample has around 88,000 clones; around 90% occur once, and the top ten carry about 5.8%. The sample comes from a study of T cell responses to AZD1222 COVID-19 vaccine. Whole-study findings and limits: Vaccination with two AZD1222 doses was followed by a rise in Spike-specific TCR breadth and depth. Donors were largely white British and mainly female; clonal diversity was possibly underestimated.

The CDR3 runs to 14 residues. V lost 4 bases, J lost 7 bases, and 8 bases stayed unmatched. Germline values: CDR1 LNHDA, CDR2 SQIVND (reference sequence). This clonotype was sampled from an adult in good health. The sample consisted of peripheral blood, taken on day 0 of AZD1222 vaccination. The J gene is TRBJ1-2, the V gene TRBV19, with 8 bases lining up with TRBD1. This chain's CDR3 is CASSTVDRGGGYTF. CDR3 sequence (DNA): TGTGCCAGTAGTACCGTCGACAGGGGAGGTGGCTACACCTTC.